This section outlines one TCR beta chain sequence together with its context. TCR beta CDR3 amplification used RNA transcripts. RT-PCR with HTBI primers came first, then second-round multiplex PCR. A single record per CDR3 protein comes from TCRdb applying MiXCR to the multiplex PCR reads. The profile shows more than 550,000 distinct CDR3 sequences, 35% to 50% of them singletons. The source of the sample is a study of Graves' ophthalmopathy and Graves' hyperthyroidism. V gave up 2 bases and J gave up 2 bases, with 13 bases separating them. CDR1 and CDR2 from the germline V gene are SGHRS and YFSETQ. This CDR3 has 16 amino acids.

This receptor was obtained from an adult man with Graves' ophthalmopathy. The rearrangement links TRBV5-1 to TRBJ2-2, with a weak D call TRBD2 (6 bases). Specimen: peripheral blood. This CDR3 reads CASSFSGGANTGELFF. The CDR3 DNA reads TGCGCCAGCAGCTTTTCTGGCGGGGCTAACACCGGGGAGCTGTTTTTT.